This T cell receptor (beta chain) was captured in a study of blood T cell repertoires in COVID-19. Overall study context: The study drew acute and convalescent COVID-19 samples from the United States, Italy and Spain. PBMCs, B-cell-depleted T cells, or T cells provided the cDNA or gDNA that made up the material.

In the source study's methods: Reference gene primers were amplified, and this amplification served to estimate nucleated cell counts. TCRdb's copy holds only in-frame clones and misses some; the assay was immunoSEQ multiplex PCR. The DNA was the basis for D and trimming; V, J and clone size are from that table. The sample carries tens of thousands of clones, more than 75% recorded once. In germline, CDR1 is SGHTA, CDR2 FQGNSA. The CDR3 runs 15 residues. V lost 0 bases, J lost 3 bases, and 12 bases lay in between. This TCR was recovered from a human donor in a cohort sampled during active COVID-19. The sequenced sample consisted of peripheral blood. The chain couples TRBV7-2 to TRBJ2-7; maybe TRBD2 (5 bases). CDR3: CASSLAWTYSYEQYF. Written as DNA, the CDR3 is TGTGCCAGCAGCTTAGCGTGGACTTACAGCTACGAGCAGTACTTC.